The text below deals with one T cell receptor (beta chain). Its antigen remains unidentified. Primers included in the PCR were 60 Vbeta and 13 Jbeta primers. Clones were sequenced by immunoSEQ multiplex PCR, and TCRdb holds only the in-frame ones, with some missing. The sample contains about 140,000 clones, 60% to 85% of which appear only once. The data originate from a study of cytomegalovirus exposure and HLA in healthy donors. General study results and limits: Serostatus for CMV was the only available immune exposure information. A later analysis revealed that TCR association rates differed between HLA loci, peaking at DRB1 and bottoming out at HLA-C. The authors judged a highly shared variant cluster likely a sequencing artifact. About 87% or about 30% of the time was how often most TCR beta V segments were productive, according to an earlier analysis.

CDR3 size: 11 residues. Germline CDR1 DFQATT, CDR2 SNEGSKA (reference sequence). The V gene end was trimmed by 8 bases and the J gene end by 6 bases; junction bases not matched to a gene: 7. This receptor was obtained from a man in his forties or fifties in good health and CMV-seronegative. Sequenced input: PBMCs. The gene calls are TRBV20-1 and TRBJ2-7; 7 nucleotides agree with TRBD1. This CDR3 reads CSRTGFCEQYF. The CDR3 nucleotides are TGCAGTCGGACAGGCTTCTGCGAGCAGTACTTC.